Listed here are 5 T cell receptor beta chains from one sample, sequenced in a study of spatial heterogeneity in lung cancer. MiXCR, applied by TCRdb to the 5' RACE reads, yields one record per CDR3 protein. Among 90,000 to 95,000 distinct CDR3 sequences listed, 9.5% to 15% were seen once. Stated time point: sample taken at primary tumor resection. Unsorted tumor, nontumor lung tissue or cryopreserved PBMC supplied the whole RNA. The sequencing here drew on PBMCs, taken at surgery. The receptors were gathered from a male donor with early-stage non-small cell lung cancer.

The chain uses TRBV5-1 and TRBJ1-1; D gene uncertain. CDR3 length: 14 amino acids. The germline V gene encodes CDR1 SGHRS and CDR2 YFSETQ. Trimming cost V 3 bases and J 5 bases, with 14 bases left between them. CDR3 in amino acids: CASSSSWEKTEAFF. The CDR3 region has the DNA TGCGCCAGCAGCTCCTCTTGGGAAAAGACTGAAGCTTTCTTT. The complete variable domain, with remaining parts taken from reference TRBV5-1 and TRBJ1-1, reads KAGVTQTPRYLIKTRGQQVTLSCSPISGHRSVSWYQQTPGQGLQFLFEYFSETQRNKGNFPGRFSGRQFSNSRSEMNVSTLELGDSALYLCASSSSWEKTEAFFGQGTRLTVV.

V gene TRBV10-2 combines with J gene TRBJ2-5; 11 nucleotides line up with TRBD2. Germline CDR1 WSHSY, CDR2 SAAADI. Germline trimming cut 6 bases from V and 3 bases from J; bases unmatched to any gene: 0. The CDR3 is made up of 13 amino acids. The CDR3 reads CASRLAGEETQYF. The CDR3 region has the DNA TGCGCCAGCAGACTAGCGGGGGAAGAGACCCAGTACTTC.

This clonotype has more than one count but fewer than ten. The rearrangement links TRBV7-8 to TRBJ2-2, with unresolved D. With 7 bases removed from V and 1 base from J, the gap between germline ends came to 13 bases. The CDR3 covers 15 residues. Germline CDR1 SGHVS, CDR2 FQNEAQ. CDR3 amino acids: CASTPAFQNTGELFF. The CDR3 nucleotides are TGTGCCAGCACCCCAGCTTTCCAGAACACCGGGGAGCTGTTTTTT.

This clonotype was recorded a few times. V gene TRBV28 combines with J gene TRBJ1-2; tentatively, D is TRBD1 (6 bases). Germline V gene data show CDR1 as MDHEN and CDR2 as SYDVKM. V was clipped by 8 bases and J by 4 bases, with 20 bases between them. There are 15 residues in the CDR3. The DNA of the CDR3 is TGTGCCAGCCTCCCCCGGGACACATCCATCTATGGCTACACCTTC. This gives the protein CASLPRDTSIYGYTF.

In this sample, this clonotype turned up many times. The chain is built from TRBV6-2 or TRBV6-3 and TRBJ1-2; a weak D match, TRBD1 (5 bases). V was pared by 2 bases and J by 5 bases, with 9 bases between. Looked up from germline, CDR1 is MNHEY and CDR2 is SVGEGT. This CDR3 contains 13 residues. CDR3 in DNA: TGTGCCAGCAGTTACGACGGGGCATATGGCTACACCTTC. Residues: CASSYDGAYGYTF.